Following are 16 T cell receptor beta chains from one sample sequenced in a study of T-cell reconstitution after alpha-beta-depleted transplantation in children. It was with unique molecular identifiers that the TCRbeta library was prepared. Each CDR3 protein gets one entry after TCRdb re-called the PCR reads with MiXCR. The sample carries some 500,000 distinct CDR3 sequences, approximately 20% recorded once. Sample: PBMCs from the stem cell graft donor, taken from the stem cell graft. The receptors originated from a human donor who donated a stem cell graft to a child with acute lymphoblastic leukemia.

This clonotype showed up just once. This CDR3 fails to terminate in the conserved phenylalanine or tryptophan, so it likely reflects a read error. V gene TRBV5-1 combines with J gene TRBJ2-1; tentative D call: TRBD1 (5 bases). The CDR3 is 16 residues long. V was trimmed by 4 bases and J by 1 base, leaving 15 bases between them. CDR1 SGHRS and CDR2 YFSETQ come from the germline V gene. The CDR3 DNA reads as TGCGCCAGCAGCGTAGGACACACAATTTCCTACAATGAGCAGTTCTAC. This translates into CASSVGHTISYNEQFY.

This clonotype is a singleton in its sample. This rearrangement joins TRBV9 to TRBJ2-7; D is possibly TRBD2 (6 bases). Germline CDR1 is SGDLS and CDR2 is YYNGEE. V was shortened by 0 bases and J by 5 bases, with 18 bases between the two germline ends. The CDR3 is 16 amino acids. CDR3 nucleotide sequence: TGTGCCAGCAGCGTAGCCCCTGGAGGGAGTAAAAACGAGCAGTACTTC. It specifies CASSVAPGGSKNEQYF.

The chain is built from TRBV5-1 and TRBJ1-1; D unresolved. The V gene's germline CDR1 is SGHRS and CDR2 YFSETQ. The CDR3 covers 14 residues. V lost 4 bases to trimming and J lost 3 bases, with 13 bases between them. The CDR3 sequence is CASSQSSRDTEAFF. CDR3 coding DNA: TGCGCCAGCAGCCAGTCTTCCCGGGACACTGAAGCTTTCTTT.

The chain joins TRBV20-1 to TRBJ2-7, with D perhaps matching TRBD1 (6 bases). The germline gives CDR1 DFQATT, CDR2 SNEGSKA (reference sequence). This CDR3 has 12 residues. V gave up 7 bases and J gave up 3 bases, with 13 bases separating them. The CDR3 is CSVAQGIYEQYF. CDR3 nucleotides: TGCAGTGTGGCTCAGGGGATCTACGAGCAGTACTTC.

In this sample, this clonotype turned up a few times. J is TRBJ2-1 and V is TRBV7-6; TRBD2 aligns across 8 bases. The trim removed 1 base at V and 5 bases at J, leaving 10 bases unmatched. Looked up from germline, CDR1 is SGHVS and CDR2 is FNYEAQ. The CDR3 totals 17 residues. This chain's CDR3 is CASSLENPGLENNEQFF. The CDR3 DNA follows: TGTGCCAGCAGCTTAGAGAACCCGGGACTAGAGAACAATGAGCAGTTCTTC. Using reference TRBV7-6 and TRBJ2-1 for the parts outside the CDR3, the full variable domain is GAGVSQSPRYKVTKRGQDVALRCDPISGHVSLYWYRQALGQGPEFLTYFNYEAQQDKSGLPNDRFSAERPEGSISTLTIQRTEQRDSAMYRCASSLENPGLENNEQFFGPGTRLTVL.

This clonotype was detected once. This chain joins TRBV14 and TRBJ1-1, with 7 bases fitting TRBD1. The CDR3 runs to 21 residues. Germline V lookup: CDR1 SGHDN, CDR2 FVKESK. V lost 0 bases to trimming and J lost 1 base; unmatched junction nucleotides: 20. This chain's CDR3 is CASSQEIIRSRQGNGNTEAFF. The DNA for the CDR3 is TGTGCCAGCAGCCAAGAAATAATCCGAAGTAGACAGGGTAATGGGAACACTGAAGCTTTCTTT.

This rearrangement joins TRBV29-1 to TRBJ2-7; 16 bases are a match to TRBD2. J gave up 5 bases and V 5 bases, and 12 bases lay outside the gene matches. The CDR3 loop spans 17 amino acids. Germline CDR1 and CDR2: SQVTM and ANQGSEA. CDR3 nucleotides: TGCAGCGTTTTACCGGGACTAGCGGGAGGGCCTCACAACGAGCAGTACTTC. This encodes CSVLPGLAGGPHNEQYF.

The V gene is TRBV5-8, the J gene TRBJ2-3; TRBD2 aligns across 12 bases. V shed 7 bases and J 4 bases; nucleotides not matched to a gene: 7. The germline V gene has CDR1 SGHTS and CDR2 YDEGEE. This CDR3 region has 15 residues. CDR3 protein: CASVPGLAGPDTQYF. CDR3 DNA: TGTGCCAGCGTACCGGGACTAGCGGGCCCAGATACGCAGTATTTT.

V gene TRBV10-3 combines with J gene TRBJ2-3; tentative D call: TRBD2 (6 bases). CDR3 length: 16 residues. From germline, CDR1 is ENHRY and CDR2 SYGVKD. Trimming took off 0 bases at V and 0 bases at J, with 10 bases between the two ends. The CDR3 here is CAISESLAPSTDTQYF. In nucleotides, the CDR3 is TGTGCCATCAGTGAGTCCCTAGCGCCGAGCACAGATACGCAGTATTTT.

The V gene is TRBV12-3 or TRBV12-4, the J gene TRBJ2-7; the match to TRBD1 covers 8 bases. This CDR3 is 14 amino acids long. J lost 1 base, V lost 7 bases, and 6 bases had no gene match. CDR3 bases: TGTGCCAGCACCAGGACAGGGATATCCTACGAGCAGTACTTC. Its protein is CASTRTGISYEQYF.

The chain links TRBV12-3 or TRBV12-4 to TRBJ2-4; 7 nucleotides agree with TRBD1. There are 16 residues in the CDR3. The V segment lost 2 bases and the J segment 10 bases; nucleotides outside the gene matches: 14. The CDR3 DNA reads TGTGCCAGCAGTTTATATGAAGGGGACAGAAGACATATTCAGTACTTC. Translation gives CASSLYEGDRRHIQYF.

This clonotype turned up a few times. The V call is TRBV30, the J call TRBJ1-3; D is unresolved. The CDR3 is 13 residues long. V was trimmed by 7 bases and J by 0 bases, leaving 10 bases between them. CDR1 is GTSNPN and CDR2 is SVGIG in the germline V gene (reference sequence). The DNA of the CDR3 is TGTGCCTACGGACTGCTCTCTGGAAACACCATATATTTT. It translates to CAYGLLSGNTIYF.

The V call is TRBV12-5, the J call TRBJ2-7; 7 bases align to TRBD1. Germline values: CDR1 LGHNT, CDR2 FRNRAP. The CDR3 is 12 residues long. After removal of 5 bases from V and 6 bases from J, the junction contained 4 bases not matched to a gene. The CDR3 DNA is TGTGCTAGTGGTGTAGGGGGCTCCGAGCAGTACTTC. It encodes CASGVGGSEQYF.

This chain links TRBV15 with TRBJ2-4; 11 nucleotides match TRBD1. The CDR3 extends over 15 amino acids. The junction had 6 bases not matched to a gene; V was cut back by 4 bases and J by 7 bases. CDR1 LNHNV and CDR2 YYDKDF come from the germline V gene (reference sequence). Here the CDR3 DNA reads TGTGCCACCAGCAACCGGACAGGGGGCCGGAACATTCAGTACTTC. It translates to CATSNRTGGRNIQYF.

This clonotype was counted only a few times. The gene calls are TRBV19 and TRBJ2-7; D remains ambiguous. V dropped 3 bases and J dropped 0 bases, with 9 bases sitting between them. Germline CDR1 is LNHDA and CDR2 is SQIVND (reference sequence). The CDR3 is made up of 14 amino acids. CDR3 nucleotide sequence: TGTGCCAGTAGTATCTCCGATCACTCCTACGAGCAGTACTTC. It yields the protein CASSISDHSYEQYF.

The chain is built from TRBV27 and TRBJ2-7, with a possible D match to TRBD2 (6 bases). Germline V gives CDR1 MNHEY, CDR2 SMNVEV (reference sequence). Between the trimmed V and J ends, which lost 5 bases and 4 bases, there was a span of 21 bases. The CDR3 runs to 16 residues. The CDR3 loop is CASSGDSHPNTYEQYF. CDR3 DNA sequence: TGTGCCAGCAGTGGGGACTCTCATCCAAACACATACGAGCAGTACTTC.